Shown below are 25 T cell receptor beta chains from a single sample sequenced in a study of T-cell reconstitution after alpha-beta-depleted transplantation in children. Construction of the TCRbeta library involved unique molecular identifiers. TCRdb redid the calling of the PCR reads with MiXCR, one entry per CDR3 protein. The profile covers about 360,000 distinct CDR3 sequences, with 10% to 15% appearing a single time and around 4.5% taken by the ten largest. This sample comprised PBMCs, obtained from the stem cell graft. These receptors were collected from a human donor who donated a stem cell graft to a child with Fanconi anemia.

This clonotype has ten or more counts. CDR3 residues: CASGRGPPTYEQYF. CDR3 in DNA: TGTGCCAGCGGACGGGGGCCCCCAACCTACGAGCAGTACTTC. The V gene is TRBV27, the J gene TRBJ2-7, with D perhaps given as TRBD1 or TRBD2 (6 bases each). The CDR3 runs 14 residues. V gave up 8 bases and J gave up 2 bases, with 16 bases separating them. Per the germline V gene, CDR1 is MNHEY and CDR2 is SMNVEV (reference sequence).

V and J are TRBV7-8 and TRBJ2-5, with D perhaps TRBD1 (6 bases). Trimming removed 4 bases at V and 3 bases at J, with 15 bases between. CDR1 is SGHVS and CDR2 is FQNEAQ in the germline V gene. The CDR3 runs 15 residues. The CDR3: CASSSWTELEETQYF. For the CDR3, the DNA is TGTGCCAGCAGCTCCTGGACAGAGCTAGAAGAGACCCAGTACTTC.

This sequence joins TRBV28 and TRBJ2-1; no clear D gene. Trimming removed 7 bases at V and 6 bases at J, with 7 bases between. The CDR3 contains 11 residues. Germline V gene lookup returns CDR1 MDHEN and CDR2 SYDVKM. CDR3: CASNSGNEQFF. CDR3 coding DNA: TGTGCCAGCAACTCAGGCAATGAGCAGTTCTTC.

J is TRBJ2-5 and V is TRBV20-1; no definite D call. The V end lost 0 bases, the J end lost 2 bases, and 10 bases lay between the germline ends. CDR3 size: 14 residues. Germline CDR1 reads DFQATT; CDR2 reads SNEGSKA (reference sequence). The CDR3 DNA is TGCAGTGCTAGAGATTTGGCAGGACAAGAGACCCAGTACTTC. Translation gives CSARDLAGQETQYF.

This clonotype came up many times. The gene calls are TRBV7-2 and TRBJ2-7; 8 nucleotides agree with TRBD1. This CDR3 has 17 amino acids. After removal of 1 base from V and 4 bases from J, the junction contained 12 bases not matched to a gene. Germline V gene data show CDR1 as SGHTA and CDR2 as FQGNSA. The CDR3 is CASSLGPIGQGGYEQYF. The CDR3 DNA reads as TGTGCCAGCAGCTTAGGCCCCATAGGACAGGGAGGTTACGAGCAGTACTTC.

This clonotype was observed a handful of times. The rearrangement joins TRBV7-9 to TRBJ1-2; D is perhaps TRBD1 (6 bases). This CDR3 has 14 amino acids. CDR1 and CDR2 from the germline V gene are SEHNR and FQNEAQ (reference sequence). Trimming took 3 bases from V and 0 from J, leaving 8 bases between them. The chain's CDR3 is CASSLGATNYGYTF. The DNA for the CDR3 is TGTGCCAGCAGCTTGGGGGCTACTAACTATGGCTACACCTTC.

CDR3 in amino acids: CASSWLQVANYGYTF. The CDR3 coding sequence is TGTGCCAGCAGCTGGCTACAGGTGGCTAACTATGGCTACACCTTC. The chain links TRBV7-2 to TRBJ1-2; the D gene is possibly TRBD1 (5 bases). Germline CDR1 SGHTA, CDR2 FQGNSA. V was cut by 4 bases and J by 0 bases, with 12 bases left in between. The CDR3 contains 15 residues.

The CDR3 bases are TGTGCCAGCTCACCACCGTCCGAATACCAAGAGACCCAGTACTTC. Its protein product is CASSPPSEYQETQYF. V and J are TRBV18 and TRBJ2-5, with unresolved D. Germline assignment: CDR1 KGHSH and CDR2 LQKENI. The CDR3 is 15 amino acids. The V gene lost 0 bases and the J gene lost 0 bases, with 8 bases spanning the gap.

This clonotype was detected many times. J is TRBJ2-2 and V is TRBV7-9, with 9 bases lining up with TRBD1. V lost 6 bases, J lost 6 bases, and 2 bases stayed unmatched. CDR3 length: 13 residues. Germline values: CDR1 SEHNR, CDR2 FQNEAQ (reference sequence). Written as DNA, the CDR3 is TGTGCCAGCAGAAACAGGGGGCCCGGGGAGCTGTTTTTT. It encodes CASRNRGPGELFF.

This clonotype was counted at least ten times. The chain uses TRBV6-1 and TRBJ1-5; D ambiguous. Trimming stripped 6 bases from V and 1 base from J, with 13 bases between. Germline values: CDR1 MNHNS, CDR2 SASEGT. The length of the CDR3 is 15 residues. CDR3 region: CASRPSLQSNQPQHF. Here the CDR3 DNA reads TGTGCCAGCAGACCCTCGTTGCAGAGCAATCAGCCCCAGCATTTT.

In the case of this clonotype: An end of the junction differs from the germline gene, which may be a read error. As DNA, the CDR3 is TGCTGTGCTACGGGGGGCGTAAGCTCCTACAATGAGCAGTTCTTC. Its protein is CCATGGVSSYNEQFF. The chain carries TRBV20-1 and TRBJ2-1; weak D call: TRBD2 (7 bases). Looked up from germline, CDR1 is DFQATT and CDR2 is SNEGSKA (reference sequence). The CDR3 is 15 amino acids.

This clonotype was recorded a few times. This chain joins TRBV5-1 and TRBJ1-2; D not certain. Germline loops: CDR1 SGHRS, CDR2 YFSETQ. V lost 5 bases, J lost 4 bases, and 9 bases lay in between. This CDR3 spans 12 amino acids. The CDR3 protein is CASSVGSYGYTF. CDR3 in DNA: TGCGCCAGCAGTGTGGGCAGCTATGGCTACACCTTC.

V gene TRBV6-4 combines with J gene TRBJ2-2; the match to TRBD2 covers 12 bases. This CDR3 has 19 residues. Germline CDR1 reads MRHNA; CDR2 reads SNTAGT. The V and J ends lost 5 bases and 5 bases, in that order; junction bases with no gene match: 15. The CDR3 DNA sequence: TGTGCCAGCAGTCGCCTAGCGGGGGGGCAGATCCCGGCTACCGGGGAGCTGTTTTTT. Translating it yields CASSRLAGGQIPATGELFF.

In this sample, this clonotype turned up many times. The chain combines TRBV4-2 with TRBJ2-4; 8 bases are shared with TRBD2. The CDR3 totals 15 residues. The V gene end was trimmed by 4 bases and the J gene end by 7 bases; junction bases not matched to a gene: 9. Germline CDR1 LGHNA, CDR2 YNFKEQ. CDR3 loop: CASSPTVSGENIQYF. The CDR3 region has the DNA TGTGCCAGCAGCCCCACCGTTAGCGGGGAGAACATTCAGTACTTC.

This clonotype was found many times. The chain couples TRBV9 to TRBJ2-1, with a tentative D call TRBD1 (5 bases). Germline lookup yields CDR1 SGDLS and CDR2 YYNGEE. Between the trimmed V and J ends, which lost 0 bases and 3 bases, there was a span of 10 bases. The CDR3 is 15 residues long. CDR3: CASSVESGIYNEQFF. CDR3 sequence (DNA): TGTGCCAGCAGCGTAGAATCAGGGATCTACAATGAGCAGTTCTTC.

This clonotype was seen many times. J is TRBJ1-1 and V is TRBV28; D not certain. CDR1 MDHEN and CDR2 SYDVKM come from the germline V gene. V was trimmed by 4 bases and J by 1 base, leaving 19 bases between them. This CDR3 is built from 17 residues. CDR3 bases: TGTGCCAGCAGTTCGGGCCGTGGGCGGACCTCGAACACTGAAGCTTTCTTT. Translating it yields CASSSGRGRTSNTEAFF. Supplemented by reference TRBV28 and TRBJ1-1, the full variable domain reads DVKVTQSSRYLVKRTGEKVFLECVQDMDHENMFWYRQDPGLGLRLIYFSYDVKMKEKGDIPEGYSVSREKKERFSLILESASTNQTSMYLCASSSGRGRTSNTEAFFGQGTRLTVV.

This chain uses TRBV12-3 or TRBV12-4 with TRBJ2-5; D ambiguous. The CDR3 extends over 13 amino acids. V gave up 4 bases and J gave up 5 bases, with 11 bases separating them. CDR3 in amino acids: CASSSSLEETQYF. CDR3 bases: TGTGCCAGCAGTTCCTCCTTAGAGGAGACCCAGTACTTC.

J is TRBJ2-2 and V is TRBV7-2; D is undetermined. Trimming stripped 5 bases from V and 6 bases from J, with 7 bases between. Germline CDR1 is SGHTA and CDR2 is FQGNSA. This CDR3 has 12 residues. CDR3 region: CASSAKAGELFF. CDR3 DNA: TGTGCCAGCAGCGCTAAAGCCGGGGAGCTGTTTTTT.

Remarks on this clonotype: An end of the junction differs from the germline gene, which may be a read error. The chain carries TRBV7-6 and TRBJ2-7; tentatively, D is TRBD2 (5 bases). The CDR3 contains 13 residues. Germline CDR1 is SGHVS and CDR2 is FNYEAQ. In DNA, the CDR3 is TGTGCCAGCAGCGGTGGACGAGGGTACGAGCAGCACTTC. It yields the protein CASSGGRGYEQHF.

The chain carries TRBV13 and TRBJ2-1; D tentatively reads TRBD1 or TRBD2 (7 bases each). The V gene's germline CDR1 is PRHDT and CDR2 FYEKMQ (reference sequence). This CDR3 is built from 17 residues. V was pared by 5 bases and J by 6 bases, with 23 bases between. CDR3 sequence reads: CASSPEGRGPLGNEQFF. CDR3 DNA sequence: TGTGCCAGCAGCCCAGAGGGGAGGGGGCCTCTTGGCAATGAGCAGTTCTTC.

This chain uses TRBV5-1 with TRBJ2-1, with TRBD2 matching 10 bases. Germline V CDR1 and CDR2: SGHRS, YFSETQ. V lost 2 bases, J lost 3 bases, and 5 bases stayed unmatched. The CDR3 covers 16 residues. This CDR3 reads CASSFLASGSYNEQFF. The CDR3 nucleotides read TGCGCCAGCAGCTTCTTGGCTAGCGGGAGCTACAATGAGCAGTTCTTC.

This clonotype was detected ten times or more. The rearrangement uses TRBV7-2 and TRBJ2-7; D is uncertain. From germline, CDR1 is SGHTA and CDR2 FQGNSA. Trimming pared 3 bases from V and 3 bases from J, leaving 3 bases between. This CDR3 spans 11 amino acids. CDR3 in DNA: TGTGCCAGCAGCTTTCGCTACGAGCAGTACTTC. Its translation is CASSFRYEQYF. The full variable domain, in which reference TRBV7-2 and TRBJ2-7 provide the parts outside the CDR3, is GAGVSQSPSNKVTEKGKDVELRCDPISGHTALYWYRQSLGQGLEFLIYFQGNSAPDKSGLPSDRFSAERTGGSVSTLTIQRTQQEDSAVYLCASSFRYEQYFGPGTRLTVT.

This clonotype was detected ten times or more. The chain joins TRBV20-1 to TRBJ2-2, with D possibly matching TRBD1 (5 bases). CDR3 length equals 14 residues. Germline lookup yields CDR1 DFQATT and CDR2 SNEGSKA (reference sequence). V lost 5 bases and J lost 6, with 16 bases in between. The CDR3 DNA is TGCAGTGCTCTAACCGACAGAAGTCCCGGGGAGCTGTTTTTT. Its protein product is CSALTDRSPGELFF.

J is TRBJ2-3 and V is TRBV7-9; D uncertain. Germline values: CDR1 SEHNR, CDR2 FQNEAQ (reference sequence). Trimming pared 1 base from V and 6 bases from J, leaving 8 bases between. This CDR3 has 13 residues. CDR3 sequence: CASSLEGRDTQYF. The CDR3 DNA is TGTGCCAGCAGCTTAGAGGGAAGGGATACGCAGTATTTT. The full variable domain, rest sourced from reference TRBV7-9 and TRBJ2-3, is DTGVSQNPRHKITKRGQNVTFRCDPISEHNRLYWYRQTLGQGPEFLTYFQNEAQLEKSRLLSDRFSAERPKGSFSTLEIQRTEQGDSAMYLCASSLEGRDTQYFGPGTRLTVL.

The V call is TRBV19, the J call TRBJ2-1, with TRBD1 matching 12 bases. The V and J ends lost 10 bases and 8 bases, in that order; junction bases with no gene match: 9. CDR3 length: 14 amino acids. Germline-derived CDR1 and CDR2 are LNHDA and SQIVND (reference sequence). The CDR3 DNA reads as TGTGCCACCCGGGGACAGGGGGCAAGGGATGAGCAGTTCTTC. Its translation is CATRGQGARDEQFF.